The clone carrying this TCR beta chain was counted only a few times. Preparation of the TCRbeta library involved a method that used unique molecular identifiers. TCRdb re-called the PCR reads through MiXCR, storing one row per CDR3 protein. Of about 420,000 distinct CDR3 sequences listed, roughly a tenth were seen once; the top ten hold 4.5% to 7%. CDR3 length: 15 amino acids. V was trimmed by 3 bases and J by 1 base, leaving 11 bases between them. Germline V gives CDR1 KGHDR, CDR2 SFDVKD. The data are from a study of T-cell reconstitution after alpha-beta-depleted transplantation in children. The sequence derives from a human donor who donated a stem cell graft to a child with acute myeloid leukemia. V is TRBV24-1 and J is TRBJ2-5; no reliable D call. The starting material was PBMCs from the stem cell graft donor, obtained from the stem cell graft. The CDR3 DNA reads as TGTGCCACCAGTGATGGCGCGGATAGCCAAGAGACCCAGTACTTC. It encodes CATSDGADSQETQYF.